These 25 T cell receptor beta chains came from one sample sequenced in a study of immune evolution from preneoplasia to lung adenocarcinoma. Using immunoSEQ multiplex PCR, the repertoire was profiled, and TCRdb retains in-frame clones only, with some absent. Of 4,000 to 6,000 clones listed, under 80% are singletons. The specimen was FFPE minimally invasive lung adenocarcinoma tissue. Every receptor here comes from a person between 50 and 70 years old with lung adenocarcinoma.

The chain has TRBV10-3 and TRBJ2-1; 13 bases map to TRBD2. The CDR3 length is 19 residues. From germline, CDR1 is ENHRY and CDR2 SYGVKD. The V and J ends lost 10 bases and 10 bases, in that order; junction bases with no gene match: 25. The DNA for the CDR3 is TGTGCCACTGGCAACGTCAAACTAGCGGGGGGGCGGGTGAGGTTGGAGCAGTTCTTC. It encodes CATGNVKLAGGRVRLEQFF.

The V and J genes are TRBV2 and TRBJ1-1; D is perhaps TRBD1 (5 bases). Germline assignment: CDR1 SNHLY and CDR2 FYNNEI. V lost 3 bases to trimming and J lost 7 bases, with 12 bases between them. This CDR3 contains 13 residues. CDR3 loop: CASSDRGRDEAFF. For the CDR3, the DNA is TGTGCCAGCAGTGATCGGGGCAGAGATGAAGCTTTCTTT. Variable domain in full (rest from reference TRBV2 and TRBJ1-1): EPEVTQTPSHQVTQMGQEVILRCVPISNHLYFYWYRQILGQKVEFLVSFYNNEISEKSEIFDDQFSVERPDGSNFTLKIRSTKLEDSAMYFCASSDRGRDEAFFGQGTRLTVV.

Sample share makes this clone large. CDR3 loop: CASSLDGGNEQFF. In nucleotides, the CDR3 is TGTGCCAGCAGCTTAGATGGGGGGAATGAGCAGTTCTTC. The chain has TRBV7-9 and TRBJ2-1; a possible D gene is TRBD2 (6 bases). Trimming left V 1 base short and J 7 bases short, with 8 bases between. The CDR3 length is 13 residues. The germline V gene encodes CDR1 SEHNR and CDR2 FQNEAQ (reference sequence).

This clone was found a few times. The V call is TRBV4-2, the J call TRBJ2-1; 9 bases are shared with TRBD2. The CDR3 loop spans 15 amino acids. Per the germline V gene, CDR1 is LGHNA and CDR2 is YNFKEQ. Germline trimming cut 1 base from V and 3 bases from J; bases unmatched to any gene: 1. The CDR3 DNA reads TGTGCCAGCAGCCAAGGACTAGCGGACTACAATGAGCAGTTCTTC. Its protein product is CASSQGLADYNEQFF.

The chain links TRBV11-2 to TRBJ1-2; D uncertain. This CDR3 contains 14 residues. Between the trimmed V and J ends, which lost 0 bases and 5 bases, there was a span of 10 bases. Per germline, CDR1 SGHAT and CDR2 FQNNGV. CDR3 in amino acids: CASSLDTAVYGYTF. DNA of the CDR3: TGTGCCAGCAGCTTAGATACGGCAGTTTATGGCTACACCTTC.

This sequence joins TRBV29-1 and TRBJ2-7, with TRBD1 matching over 11 bases. The CDR3 contains 13 residues. Germline assignment: CDR1 SQVTM and CDR2 ANQGSEA. J lost 6 bases, V lost 6 bases, and 7 bases had no gene match. The CDR3 DNA is TGCAGCGTAAGGGGACAGGGGGTAGGCGAGCAGTACTTC. Protein product: CSVRGQGVGEQYF.

This clone came up a few times. This rearrangement joins TRBV28 to TRBJ1-5; D is possibly TRBD1 (6 bases). This CDR3 contains 14 residues. Per germline, CDR1 MDHEN and CDR2 SYDVKM. V gave up 7 bases and J gave up 5 bases, with 15 bases separating them. The CDR3 nucleotides read TGTGCCAGCAATGAACGGGGGCAGGATCAGCCCCAGCATTTT. It translates to CASNERGQDQPQHF. The complete variable domain, with remaining parts taken from reference TRBV28 and TRBJ1-5, reads DVKVTQSSRYLVKRTGEKVFLECVQDMDHENMFWYRQDPGLGLRLIYFSYDVKMKEKGDIPEGYSVSREKKERFSLILESASTNQTSMYLCASNERGQDQPQHFGDGTRLSIL.

This clone is a singleton in its sample. V is TRBV5-1 and J is TRBJ2-7, with D perhaps being TRBD1 or TRBD2 (5 bases each). From germline, CDR1 is SGHRS and CDR2 YFSETQ. V was cut by 5 bases and J by 2 bases, with 11 bases left in between. This CDR3 has 13 amino acids. The chain's CDR3 is CASSSGTTYEQYF. In DNA, the CDR3 is TGCGCCAGCAGTTCCGGGACCACCTACGAGCAGTACTTC.

Sample share makes this clone large (0.1 to 1%). The J gene is TRBJ2-7, the V gene TRBV6-1; D call uncertain. Germline V gene lookup returns CDR1 MNHNS and CDR2 SASEGT. V was clipped by 3 bases and J by 1 base, with 1 base between them. The CDR3 extends over 11 amino acids. CDR3 loop: CASSESYEQYF. The CDR3 nucleotides read TGTGCCAGCAGTGAGTCCTACGAGCAGTACTTC.

V and J are TRBV30 and TRBJ2-3, with 7 bases that match TRBD2. This CDR3 has 14 amino acids. V was clipped by 4 bases and J by 4 bases; unmatched bases: 8. CDR1 GTSNPN and CDR2 SVGIG come from the germline V gene (reference sequence). The CDR3 reads CAWTWGRVADTQYF. The CDR3 DNA reads TGTGCCTGGACTTGGGGGAGGGTGGCAGATACGCAGTATTTT. Looking up the rest from reference TRBV30 and TRBJ2-3 gives the full variable domain: SQTIHQWPATLVQPVGSPLSLECTVEGTSNPNLYWYRQAAGRGLQLLFYSVGIGQISSEVPQNLSASRPQDRQFILSSKKLLLSDSGFYLCAWTWGRVADTQYFGPGTRLTVL.

The rearrangement links TRBV7-3 to TRBJ2-2; 8 nucleotides align to TRBD2. The CDR3 runs to 15 residues. CDR1 is SGHTA and CDR2 is FQGTGA in the germline V gene. V trimming: 6 bases; J trimming: 0 bases; junction bases outside the gene matches: 3. This CDR3 reads CASRPGGPNTGELFF. CDR3 bases: TGTGCCAGCAGGCCGGGAGGGCCGAACACCGGGGAGCTGTTTTTT.

This clone turned up a few times. The chain uses TRBV4-3 and TRBJ1-1, with TRBD1 matching 7 bases. The CDR3 covers 13 residues. Germline V gene lookup returns CDR1 LGHNA and CDR2 YSLEER. V was clipped by 3 bases and J by 4 bases; unmatched bases: 2. This CDR3 is CASSQTGSTEAFF. Written as DNA, the CDR3 is TGCGCCAGCAGCCAGACAGGGAGCACTGAAGCTTTCTTT.

This rearrangement joins TRBV2 to TRBJ1-1, with unresolved D. The CDR3 sequence is 12 residues long. Per germline, CDR1 SNHLY and CDR2 FYNNEI. V gave up 4 bases and J gave up 8 bases, with 11 bases separating them. The CDR3 reads CASSGSGSEAFF. The CDR3, as DNA: TGTGCCAGCAGTGGTTCGGGGTCCGAAGCTTTCTTT.

This chain joins TRBV28 and TRBJ1-2; 7 bases match TRBD1. Germline V CDR1 and CDR2: MDHEN, SYDVKM. The CDR3 covers 12 residues. The DNA of the CDR3 is TGTGTCTCATGGGGGACAGATTATGGCTACACCTTC. It translates to CVSWGTDYGYTF.

This clone was recorded only once. One end of the junction is discordant with germline, which a read error may explain. Different DNA sequences within this sample yield the same CDR3. The CDR3 sequence is CATRDGDTGELFF. DNA of the CDR3: TGTGCCACCCGGGACGGAGACACCGGGGAGCTATTTTTT. The gene calls are TRBV6-4 and TRBJ2-2; tentatively, D is TRBD1 or TRBD2 (5 bases each). Per germline, CDR1 MRHNA and CDR2 SNTAGT. This CDR3 region has 13 residues.

The chain employs TRBV11-2 and TRBJ2-7; 9 positions agree with TRBD1. V lost 2 bases and J lost 3; bases outside the gene matches: 5. Germline V lookup: CDR1 SGHAT, CDR2 FQNNGV. The CDR3 covers 15 residues. The CDR3 reads CASSLRGTGNYEQYF. The CDR3 DNA follows: TGTGCCAGCAGCTTAAGGGGGACAGGGAACTACGAGCAGTACTTC.

V is TRBV6-5 and J is TRBJ2-6; unclear D gene. Germline V lookup: CDR1 MNHEY, CDR2 SVGAGI. The CDR3 loop spans 14 amino acids. The CDR3 spells CASTGISGANVLTF. The CDR3 bases are TGTGCTAGTACGGGTATCTCTGGGGCCAACGTCCTGACTTTC.

A few counts support this clone. The gene calls are TRBV11-2 and TRBJ2-5, with D unclear. Germline assignment: CDR1 SGHAT and CDR2 FQNNGV. The V end was cut by 0 bases, the J end by 1 base, with 9 bases between. The CDR3 sequence is 15 residues long. The CDR3 is CASSLDPGFQETQYF. The DNA for the CDR3 is TGTGCCAGCAGCTTAGATCCAGGATTCCAAGAGACCCAGTACTTC.

The chain carries TRBV6-6 and TRBJ2-7, with TRBD1 as a possible D gene (6 bases). CDR1 is MNHNY and CDR2 is SVGAGI in the germline V gene (reference sequence). Trimming removed 5 bases from V and 0 bases from J, with 11 bases in between. CDR3 size: 14 residues. The CDR3 bases are TGTGCCAGCAGTCTGGACAGATTCTCCTACGAGCAGTACTTC. This encodes CASSLDRFSYEQYF.

The chain recombines TRBV15 with TRBJ1-4; D not certain. The ends were cut back, 6 bases at V and 5 bases at J, with 13 bases in the middle. The CDR3 runs to 14 residues. The germline V gene encodes CDR1 LNHNV and CDR2 YYDKDF (reference sequence). CDR3 sequence (DNA): TGTGCCACCAGAGATGCGTATGGCAATGAAAAACTGTTTTTT. Its translation: CATRDAYGNEKLFF.

The chain recombines TRBV2 with TRBJ1-2; D not resolved. Germline values: CDR1 SNHLY, CDR2 FYNNEI. Trimming shortened V by 4 bases and J by 4 bases, and 13 bases separated the two germline ends. The CDR3 extends over 14 amino acids. CDR3 nucleotides: TGTGCCAGCAGTGTCCTCGCAGGAGGCTATGGCTACACCTTC. It translates to CASSVLAGGYGYTF.

This chain connects TRBV2 to TRBJ1-1, with 9 bases that match TRBD1. The CDR3 contains 15 residues. Trimming removed 6 bases from V and 1 base from J; junction bases left unmatched: 6. Germline loops: CDR1 SNHLY, CDR2 FYNNEI. In DNA, the CDR3 is TGTGCCAGCAGCCGGGACAGGGATCGGAACACTGAAGCTTTCTTT. It is translated as CASSRDRDRNTEAFF.

Of note for this clone: The identical CDR3 is also encoded by other nucleotide sequences in the sample. The genes are TRBV30 and TRBJ1-6; D not certain. Deletions cut 4 bases from V and 1 base from J, with 11 bases between. Looked up from germline, CDR1 is GTSNPN and CDR2 is SVGIG (reference sequence). CDR3 length equals 15 residues. The CDR3 region has the DNA TGTGCCTGGATGGACTCGAATTCCTATAATTCACCCCTCCACTTT. Amino acids: CAWMDSNSYNSPLHF.

The rearrangement links TRBV4-3 to TRBJ2-7; 7 bases agree with TRBD2. The CDR3 runs 16 residues. Germline lookup yields CDR1 LGHNA and CDR2 YSLEER. V lost 0 bases and J lost 1; bases outside the gene matches: 6. The CDR3 loop reads CASSQDRGAGSYEQYF. CDR3 in DNA: TGCGCCAGCAGCCAAGATAGGGGAGCGGGATCCTACGAGCAGTACTTC.

V usage is TRBV15 and J usage is TRBJ2-3, with D hard to call. This CDR3 is built from 12 residues. Germline-derived CDR1 and CDR2 are LNHNV and YYDKDF (reference sequence). Trimming stripped 3 bases from V and 2 bases from J, with 3 bases between. Written as DNA, the CDR3 is TGTGCCACCAGCAGGTACACAGATACGCAGTATTTT. Its protein is CATSRYTDTQYF.